The sequence of this TCR beta chain was determined in a study of T cells after yellow fever vaccination. Germline values: CDR1 SGHTA, CDR2 FQGNSA. V gave up 11 bases and J gave up 3 bases; unmatched junction bases: 4. The CDR3 totals 13 residues. Universal primer sites and UMIs were introduced during 5'RACE template-switching synthesis of TCR cDNA. TCRdb called the 5' RACE reads again in MiXCR, with one record for every CDR3 protein. The data show a few hundred thousand distinct CDR3 sequences, roughly 8.7% seen once. Concerning this clonotype: Its target is unknown.

Study results and limitations: Clones that expanded after primary vaccination mostly reappeared after the booster (just under 98% CD4, roughly 87% CD8). Some clonotypes, a small share, were shared between CD4 and CD8 compartments.

This sample comprised PBMCs, obtained on the day of the first yellow fever vaccination. V and J are TRBV7-2 and TRBJ2-2; TRBD2 matches 9 bases. The receptor was derived from a man between 18 and 29 years old who received the YFV17D yellow fever vaccine. The CDR3 sequence is CAGGTSYTGELFF. The CDR3 region has the DNA TGTGCCGGCGGGACTAGCTACACCGGGGAGCTGTTTTTT.